This entry concerns a single TCR beta chain. These data originate in a study of blood T cell repertoires in COVID-19. The ends were cut back, 3 bases at V and 2 bases at J, with 14 bases in the middle. The CDR3 has 15 residues. Germline assignment: CDR1 MNHNY and CDR2 SVGAGI (reference sequence). In the original workflow: By means of reference gene primer amplification, nucleated cell counts were estimated. TCRdb keeps only in-frame clones here, not all; method: immunoSEQ multiplex PCR. The DNA gave D and trimming, while V, J and clone size come from that table. Of around 94,000 clones listed, approximately 86% are singletons.

This TCR derives from a man aged 50-60 years with acute or convalescent COVID-19. The V gene is TRBV6-6, the J gene TRBJ2-7, with D possibly TRBD2 on 6 matching bases. The sample consisted of peripheral blood. CDR3 DNA sequence: TGTGCCAGCAGTTATGAGGAGCGGGCCGCCTACGAGCAGTACTTC. The encoded protein is CASSYEERAAYEQYF.